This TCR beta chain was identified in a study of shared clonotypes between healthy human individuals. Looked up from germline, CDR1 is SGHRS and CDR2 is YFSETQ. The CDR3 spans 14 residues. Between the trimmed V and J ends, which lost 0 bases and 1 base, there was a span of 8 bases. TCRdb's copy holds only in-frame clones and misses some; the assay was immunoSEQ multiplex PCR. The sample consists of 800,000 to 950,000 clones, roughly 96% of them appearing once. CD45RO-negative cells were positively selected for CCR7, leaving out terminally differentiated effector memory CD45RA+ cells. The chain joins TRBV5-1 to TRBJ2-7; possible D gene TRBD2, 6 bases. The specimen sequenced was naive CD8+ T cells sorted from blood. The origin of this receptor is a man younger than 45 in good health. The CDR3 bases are TGCGCCAGCAGCTTGGTAGCGGAGTCCTACGAGCAGTACTTC. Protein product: CASSLVAESYEQYF.